This T cell receptor (beta chain) was recovered during a study of blood T cell repertoires in COVID-19. The wider study: Samples came from the United States, Italy and Spain, spanning acute and convalescent COVID-19. The analysed material was cDNA or gDNA that came from T cells, B-cell-depleted T cells, or PBMCs.

As processed by the authors: Cell counts per sample came from amplifying reference gene primers. Using immunoSEQ multiplex PCR, the repertoire was profiled, and TCRdb retains in-frame clones only, with some absent. The V and J calls and the clone size are those of that table, but D and trimming were determined from the DNA. In the table there are approximately 390,000 clones, 90% of which are singletons. J lost 4 bases, V lost 5 bases, and 1 base had no gene match. CDR1 and CDR2 from the germline V gene are SEHNR and FQNEAQ (reference sequence). The CDR3 totals 14 residues. The material sequenced was peripheral blood. The sequence was obtained from a man aged 18-30 years with active or convalescent COVID-19. The V gene is TRBV7-9, the J gene TRBJ2-3; TRBD2 aligns across 12 bases. In DNA form, the CDR3 reads TGTGCCAGCAGCCCTAGCGGGGGGGCAGATACGCAGTATTTT. Its translation is CASSPSGGADTQYF.